This T cell receptor (beta chain) was identified during a study of PD-L1 blockade in urothelial cancer. Overall study: Patients took up atezolizumab in 2014 at 1,200 mg intravenously every 3 weeks. About 85% of the 29 patients were males with bladder-origin urothelial cancer. Specimens of blood held a median count of about 150,000 T cells.

CDR3 length: 21 residues. V shed 8 bases and J 0 bases; nucleotides not matched to a gene: 15. Per the germline V gene, CDR1 is SNHLY and CDR2 is FYNNEI. Libraries were prepared by immunoSEQ multiplex PCR; TCRdb keeps only in-frame clonotypes and omits some of them. Of roughly 50,000 clones listed, approximately 80% were seen once; the top ten hold roughly 3.6%. Each patient gave between 1 and 8 samples of peripheral blood mononuclear cells, which were collected pretreatment and during treatment. This specimen consisted of PBMCs, obtained around atezolizumab (anti-PD-L1) treatment. The V and J genes are TRBV2 and TRBJ2-6; TRBD2 matches 14 bases. The sequence was obtained from a man aged 65 to 79 with urothelial cancer. As DNA, the CDR3 is TGTGCCAGCCGTACACCCGGGACTAGCGGGAGATCAAGCTCTGGGGCCAACGTCCTGACTTTC. Protein product: CASRTPGTSGRSSSGANVLTF.